This T cell receptor (beta chain) was recovered during a study of cytomegalovirus exposure and HLA in healthy donors. 60 Vbeta and 13 Jbeta primers were used in PCR. This table comes from immunoSEQ multiplex PCR, and its TCRdb copy is limited to in-frame clones, with some not included. The sample lists about 96,000 clones, about four fifths occurring once. The CDR3 runs 13 residues. V lost 2 bases and J lost 2, with 7 bases in between. CDR1 SGDLS and CDR2 YYNGEE come from the germline V gene. The chain is built from TRBV9 and TRBJ1-2; no clear D. Material for sequencing was PBMCs. The receptor comes from a female donor in good health and CMV-seropositive. CDR3 residues: CASSVTQNYGYTF. For the CDR3, the DNA is TGTGCCAGCAGCGTCACTCAAAACTATGGCTACACCTTC.